The 9 T cell receptor beta chains given below trace back to one sample, sequenced in a study of blood T cell repertoires in COVID-19. Generated by immunoSEQ multiplex PCR, the TCRdb table keeps only in-frame clones and is missing some. The sample holds 250,000 to 350,000 clones, approximately 83% seen once. Sequencing used peripheral blood. These receptors were collected from a person aged 70 to 85 with COVID-19, enrolled during active disease.

The rearrangement uses TRBV4-3 and TRBJ2-5; possible D gene TRBD2, 6 bases. The CDR3 spans 13 residues. V lost 0 bases and J 5 bases, leaving 7 bases between the germline ends. CDR1 and CDR2 from the germline V gene are LGHNA and YSLEER. CDR3 sequence: CASSQDGGETQYF. The CDR3 DNA sequence: TGCGCCAGCAGCCAAGATGGGGGGGAGACCCAGTACTTC.

The chain carries TRBV7-6 and TRBJ2-7; a weak D match, TRBD1 (6 bases). The V gene lost 2 bases and the J gene lost 6 bases, with 17 bases spanning the gap. Germline V gene sequence: CDR1 SGHVS, CDR2 FNYEAQ. The length of the CDR3 is 15 residues. The CDR3: CASSLTSQGRGEQYF. CDR3 bases: TGTGCCAGCAGCTTAACTTCACAGGGAAGGGGCGAGCAGTACTTC.

This chain connects TRBV5-8 to TRBJ2-1; maybe TRBD2 (6 bases). The CDR3 is made up of 15 amino acids. Trimming took off 4 bases at V and 6 bases at J, with 17 bases between the two ends. Germline lookup yields CDR1 SGHTS and CDR2 YDEGEE. The CDR3 sequence is CASSPWASAGNEQFF. The CDR3 DNA reads as TGTGCCAGCAGCCCCTGGGCTAGCGCTGGCAATGAGCAGTTCTTC.

This clone was counted only a few times. The chain couples TRBV21-1 to TRBJ1-1; TRBD1 is the table's D call and was not checked against the DNA. TRBV21-1 constitutes a pseudogene. The CDR3 length is 16 residues. The CDR3, as DNA: TGTGCCAGCAGATCAAACCCAGGGGGCTCGGGCACTGAAGCTTTCTTT. This sequence encodes CASRSNPGGSGTEAFF.

V is TRBV19 and J is TRBJ1-4; 7 bases line up with TRBD1. Germline CDR1 reads LNHDA; CDR2 reads SQIVND (reference sequence). J lost 3 bases, V lost 4 bases, and 8 bases had no gene match. The CDR3 has 16 residues. The CDR3 DNA reads as TGTGCCAGTAGTAGGGCCTCGGGACAGTCTAATGAAAAACTGTTTTTT. The encoded protein is CASSRASGQSNEKLFF. Looking up the rest from reference TRBV19 and TRBJ1-4 gives the full variable domain: DGGITQSPKYLFRKEGQNVTLSCEQNLNHDAMYWYRQDPGQGLRLIYYSQIVNDFQKGDIAEGYSVSREKKESFPLTVTSAQKNPTAFYLCASSRASGQSNEKLFFGSGTQLSVL.

The chain uses TRBV4-1 and TRBJ1-2, with D perhaps matching TRBD1 (6 bases). Looked up from germline, CDR1 is MGHRA and CDR2 is YSYEKL. CDR3 length: 13 amino acids. The V gene lost 4 bases and the J gene lost 4 bases, with 10 bases spanning the gap. CDR3 amino acids: CASSLDRTYGYTF. CDR3 sequence (DNA): TGCGCCAGCAGCCTCGACAGGACCTATGGCTACACCTTC.

The rearrangement links TRBV10-3 to TRBJ1-3; D possibly corresponds to TRBD1 (6 bases). The germline CDR1 and CDR2 sequences are ENHRY and SYGVKD. V was clipped by 3 bases and J by 0 bases, with 9 bases between them. The CDR3 totals 15 residues. The CDR3: CAISDNRVSGNTIYF. The DNA for the CDR3 is TGTGCCATCAGTGACAACAGGGTCTCTGGAAACACCATATATTTT.

The chain links TRBV28 to TRBJ2-7; D gene uncertain. The CDR3 totals 12 residues. Germline CDR1 reads MDHEN; CDR2 reads SYDVKM. V was cut by 6 bases and J by 5 bases, with 11 bases left in between. The DNA of the CDR3 is TGTGCCAGCAGCTCCCACCTAAACGAGCAGTACTTC. It specifies CASSSHLNEQYF.

The genes are TRBV2 and TRBJ2-3; 8 nucleotides align to TRBD1. The V segment lost 4 bases and the J segment 4 bases; nucleotides outside the gene matches: 7. Germline-derived CDR1 and CDR2 are SNHLY and FYNNEI. This CDR3 region has 15 residues. The CDR3 reads CASSAIQGASDTQYF. CDR3 coding DNA: TGTGCCAGCAGTGCGATTCAGGGGGCTTCAGATACGCAGTATTTT.